This TCR beta chain was retrieved from a study of blood T cell repertoires in COVID-19. Method: immunoSEQ multiplex PCR; TCRdb's copy keeps in-frame clones and lacks some. The profile shows 87,000 or so clones, roughly 91% of them singletons. CDR3 length equals 13 residues. V lost 1 base to trimming and J lost 9 bases, with 12 bases between them. CDR1 is LNHDA, CDR2 SQIVND, per germline (reference sequence). The genes are TRBV19 and TRBJ2-5, with D maybe TRBD1 (5 bases). Sequenced: peripheral blood. The source is a woman aged 80 or over with acute or convalescent COVID-19. CDR3 bases: TGTGCCAGTAGTATAGGGACGGGCAGGGCCCAGTACTTC. Encoded protein: CASSIGTGRAQYF.